This T cell receptor (beta chain) is from a study of T cells after yellow fever vaccination. Overall study results and limits: Highly abundant clonotypes carried over from the bulk population could end up in FACS-sorted repertoires as contaminants.

TCRdb re-called the 5' RACE reads with MiXCR, one entry per CDR3 protein. The sample gives some 670,000 distinct CDR3 sequences, 9% to 15% of which show up once; about 16% is in the top ten. This clonotype was found a few times. Its antigen is unidentified. V shed 6 bases, J shed 6 bases, and the junction held 9 bases outside the gene matches. CDR3 size: 14 residues. Germline V gene lookup returns CDR1 ENHRY and CDR2 SYGVKD. The TCR sequence derives from a young man who received the YFV17D yellow fever vaccine. The V gene is TRBV10-3, the J gene TRBJ2-3, with 7 bases aligning to TRBD2. The specimen was PBMCs, collected on the day of the yellow fever booster vaccination. The DNA of the CDR3 is TGTGCCATCAGCAAGTCCGCGGGGGACGATACGCAGTATTTT. It yields the protein CAISKSAGDDTQYF.